Here is one T cell receptor (beta chain) with its context. The data were obtained in a study of blood T cell repertoires in COVID-19. Study-wide background: Collection of acute and convalescent COVID-19 samples took place in the United States, Italy and Spain. T cells, B-cell-depleted T cells, or PBMCs supplied cDNA or gDNA.

Per the original methods: Reference gene primer amplification in the assay estimated nucleated cell counts. The data were produced by immunoSEQ multiplex PCR, yet TCRdb's version contains in-frame clones alone and is incomplete. V and J calls and clone size are as listed in that table; D and trimming were resolved from the DNA. Of some 31,000 clones in the sample, 60% to 80% were seen once. The CDR3 has 12 residues. CDR1 and CDR2 from the germline V gene are SEHNR and FQNEAQ (reference sequence). The ends were cut back, 5 bases at V and 11 bases at J, with 16 bases in the middle. The sample comprised peripheral blood. The genes are TRBV7-9 and TRBJ2-7; D might be TRBD2 (6 bases). This clonotype originated in a woman between 70 and 85 years old with active or convalescent COVID-19. CDR3 sequence (DNA): TGTGCCAGCAGCCCCACGGAGGGCTTCGAGTACTTC. Translating gives CASSPTEGFEYF. Supplemented by reference TRBV7-9 and TRBJ2-7, the full variable domain reads DTGVSQNPRHKITKRGQNVTFRCDPISEHNRLYWYRQTLGQGPEFLTYFQNEAQLEKSRLLSDRFSAERPKGSFSTLEIQRTEQGDSAMYLCASSPTEGFEYFGPGTRLTVT.